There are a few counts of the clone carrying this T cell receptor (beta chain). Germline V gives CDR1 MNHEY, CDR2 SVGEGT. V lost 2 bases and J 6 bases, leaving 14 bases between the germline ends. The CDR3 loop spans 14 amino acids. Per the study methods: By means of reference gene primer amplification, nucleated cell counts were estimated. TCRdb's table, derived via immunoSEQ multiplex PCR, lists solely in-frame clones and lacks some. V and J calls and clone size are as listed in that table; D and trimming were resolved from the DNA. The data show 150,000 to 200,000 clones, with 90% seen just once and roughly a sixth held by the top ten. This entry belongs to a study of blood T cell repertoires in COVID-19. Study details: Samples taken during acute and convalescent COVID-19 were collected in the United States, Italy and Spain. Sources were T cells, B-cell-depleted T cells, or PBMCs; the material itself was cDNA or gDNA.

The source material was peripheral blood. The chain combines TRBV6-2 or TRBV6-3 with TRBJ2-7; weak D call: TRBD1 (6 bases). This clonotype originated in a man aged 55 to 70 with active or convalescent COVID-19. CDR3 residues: CASSYGGTFSEQYF. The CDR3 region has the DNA TGTGCCAGCAGTTACGGTGGGACATTCTCCGAGCAGTACTTC.